This T cell receptor beta chain was retrieved from a study of blood T cell repertoires in COVID-19. The overall study: The United States, Italy and Spain were the sources of the acute and convalescent COVID-19 samples.

The CDR3 is 14 residues long. V was cut by 1 base and J by 0 bases, with 7 bases left in between. Germline V gene sequence: CDR1 SGHRS, CDR2 YFSETQ. The method was immunoSEQ multiplex PCR; TCRdb's version includes in-frame clones alone and lacks a portion of them. The sample holds some 19,000 clones, 86% seen once. Sequenced material: peripheral blood. The V gene is TRBV5-1, the J gene TRBJ1-1; D is uncertain. This clonotype was sampled from a man between 65 and 80 years old with acute or convalescent COVID-19. CDR3 region: CASSLMDLNTEAFF. CDR3 in DNA: TGCGCCAGCAGCTTGATGGACTTGAACACTGAAGCTTTCTTT.